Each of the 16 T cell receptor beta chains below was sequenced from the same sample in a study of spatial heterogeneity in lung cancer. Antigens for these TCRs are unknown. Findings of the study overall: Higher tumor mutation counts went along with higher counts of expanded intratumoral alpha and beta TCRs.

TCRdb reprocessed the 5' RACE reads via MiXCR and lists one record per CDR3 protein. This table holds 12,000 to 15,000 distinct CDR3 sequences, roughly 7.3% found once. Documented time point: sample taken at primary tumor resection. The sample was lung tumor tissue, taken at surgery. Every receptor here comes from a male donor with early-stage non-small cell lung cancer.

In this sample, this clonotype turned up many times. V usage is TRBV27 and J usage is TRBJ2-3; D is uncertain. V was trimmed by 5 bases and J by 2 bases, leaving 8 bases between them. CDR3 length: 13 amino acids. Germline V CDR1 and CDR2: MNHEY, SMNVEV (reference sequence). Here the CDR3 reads CASSLLDTDTQYF. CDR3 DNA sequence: TGTGCCAGCAGTCTCCTCGACACAGATACGCAGTATTTT.

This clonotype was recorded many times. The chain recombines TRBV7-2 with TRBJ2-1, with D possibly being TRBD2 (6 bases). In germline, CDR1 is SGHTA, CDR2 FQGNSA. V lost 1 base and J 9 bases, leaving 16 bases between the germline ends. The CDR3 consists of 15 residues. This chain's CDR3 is CASSLGGGVTGEQFF. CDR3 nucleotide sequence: TGTGCCAGCAGCTTAGGAGGCGGGGTGACTGGTGAGCAGTTCTTC.

CDR3 loop: CASNSGTAGNTIYF. CDR3 bases: TGCGCCAGCAACTCCGGAACGGCTGGAAACACCATATATTTT. The gene calls are TRBV5-1 and TRBJ1-3, with unresolved D. The CDR3 covers 14 residues. The V end lost 6 bases, the J end lost 2 bases, and 12 bases lay between the germline ends. Germline-derived CDR1 and CDR2 are SGHRS and YFSETQ.

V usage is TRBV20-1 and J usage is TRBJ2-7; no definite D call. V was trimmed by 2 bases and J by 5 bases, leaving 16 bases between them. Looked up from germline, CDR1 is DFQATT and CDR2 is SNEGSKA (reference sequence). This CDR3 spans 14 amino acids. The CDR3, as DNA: TGCAGTGCTAGACATCCCAGGAACTTTGACGAGCAGTACTTC. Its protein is CSARHPRNFDEQYF.

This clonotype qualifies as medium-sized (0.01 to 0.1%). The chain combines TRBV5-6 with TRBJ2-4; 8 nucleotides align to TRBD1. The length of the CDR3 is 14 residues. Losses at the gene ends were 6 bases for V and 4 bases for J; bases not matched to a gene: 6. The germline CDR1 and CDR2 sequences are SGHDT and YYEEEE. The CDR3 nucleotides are TGTGCCAGCAACCTACAGGGGGTAAAAAACATTCAGTACTTC. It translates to CASNLQGVKNIQYF.

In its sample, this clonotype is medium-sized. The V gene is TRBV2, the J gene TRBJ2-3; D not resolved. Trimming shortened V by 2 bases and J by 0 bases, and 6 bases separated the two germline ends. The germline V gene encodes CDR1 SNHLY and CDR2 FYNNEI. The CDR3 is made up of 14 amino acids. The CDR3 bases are TGTGCCAGCAGTGAAACCCTCAGCACAGATACGCAGTATTTT. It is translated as CASSETLSTDTQYF.

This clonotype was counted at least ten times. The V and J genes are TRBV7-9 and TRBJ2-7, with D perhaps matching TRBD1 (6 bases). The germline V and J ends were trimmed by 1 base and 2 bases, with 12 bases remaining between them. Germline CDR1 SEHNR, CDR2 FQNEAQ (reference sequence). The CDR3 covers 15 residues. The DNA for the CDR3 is TGTGCCAGCAGCTTAGGGGGGACACAAGCCTACGAGCAGTACTTC. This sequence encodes CASSLGGTQAYEQYF. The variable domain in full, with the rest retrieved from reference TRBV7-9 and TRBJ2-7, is DTGVSQNPRHKITKRGQNVTFRCDPISEHNRLYWYRQTLGQGPEFLTYFQNEAQLEKSRLLSDRFSAERPKGSFSTLEIQRTEQGDSAMYLCASSLGGTQAYEQYFGPGTRLTVT.

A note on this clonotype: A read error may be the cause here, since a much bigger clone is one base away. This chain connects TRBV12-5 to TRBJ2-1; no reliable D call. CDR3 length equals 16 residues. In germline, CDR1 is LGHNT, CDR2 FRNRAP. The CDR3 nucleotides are TGTGCTGGTGGTCCCGGTGGGGTGGTAAACTACAATGAGCAGTTCTTC. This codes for CAGGPGGVVNYNEQFF.

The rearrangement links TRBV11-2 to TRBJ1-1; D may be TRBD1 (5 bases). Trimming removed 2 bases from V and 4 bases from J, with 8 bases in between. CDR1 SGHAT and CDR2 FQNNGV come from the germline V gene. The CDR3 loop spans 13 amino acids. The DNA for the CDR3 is TGTGCCAGCAGCTTAAATGGGGCCACTGAAGCTTTCTTT. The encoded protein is CASSLNGATEAFF.

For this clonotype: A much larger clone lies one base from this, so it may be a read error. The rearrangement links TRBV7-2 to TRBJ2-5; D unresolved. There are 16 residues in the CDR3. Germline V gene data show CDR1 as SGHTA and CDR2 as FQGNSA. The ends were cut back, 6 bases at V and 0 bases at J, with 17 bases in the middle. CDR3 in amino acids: CTSSPPGLPDQETQYF. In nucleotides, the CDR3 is TGTACCAGCAGTCCCCCCGGGCTCCCAGACCAAGAGACCCAGTACTTC.

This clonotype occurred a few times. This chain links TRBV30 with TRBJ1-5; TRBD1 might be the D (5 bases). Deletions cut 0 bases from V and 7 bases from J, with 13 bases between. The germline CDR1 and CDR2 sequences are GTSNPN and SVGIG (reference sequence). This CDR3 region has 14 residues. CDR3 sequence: CAWSVRRREQPQHF. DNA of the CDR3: TGTGCCTGGAGTGTACGACGCAGGGAACAGCCCCAGCATTTT.

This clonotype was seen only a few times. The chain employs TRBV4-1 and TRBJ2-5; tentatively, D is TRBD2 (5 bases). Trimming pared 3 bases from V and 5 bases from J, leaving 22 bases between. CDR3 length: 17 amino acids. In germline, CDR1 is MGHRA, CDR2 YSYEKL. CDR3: CASSQGGRRAPWETQYF. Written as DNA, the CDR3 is TGCGCCAGCAGCCAGGGTGGTCGGCGGGCTCCGTGGGAGACCCAGTACTTC.

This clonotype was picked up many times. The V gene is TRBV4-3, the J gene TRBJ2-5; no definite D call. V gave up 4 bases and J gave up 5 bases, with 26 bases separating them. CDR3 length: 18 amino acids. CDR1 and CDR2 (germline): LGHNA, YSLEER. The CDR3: CASSRNLLYGNSRETQYF. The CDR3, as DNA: TGCGCCAGCAGCCGAAACCTTCTATATGGGAACAGCAGGGAGACCCAGTACTTC.

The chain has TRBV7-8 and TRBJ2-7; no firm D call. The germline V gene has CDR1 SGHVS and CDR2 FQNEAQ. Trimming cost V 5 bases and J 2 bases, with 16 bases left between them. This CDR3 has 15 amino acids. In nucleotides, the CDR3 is TGTGCCAGCAGCCGCCCTGGCGAGGAGACCTACGAGCAGTACTTC. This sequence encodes CASSRPGEETYEQYF.

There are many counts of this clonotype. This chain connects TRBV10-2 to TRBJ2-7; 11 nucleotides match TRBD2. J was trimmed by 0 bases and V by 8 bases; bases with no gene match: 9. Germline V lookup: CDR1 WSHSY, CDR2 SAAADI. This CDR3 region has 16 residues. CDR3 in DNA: TGCGCCAGCCGGGGTAGCGGGAGGGCCAGCTCCTACGAGCAGTACTTC. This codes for CASRGSGRASSYEQYF.

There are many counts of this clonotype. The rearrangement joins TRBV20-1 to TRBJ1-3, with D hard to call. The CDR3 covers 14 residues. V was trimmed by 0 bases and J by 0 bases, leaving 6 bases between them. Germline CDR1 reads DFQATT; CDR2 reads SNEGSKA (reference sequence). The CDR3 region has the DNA TGCAGTGCTAGAGATAGTGACTCTGGAAACACCATATATTTT. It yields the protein CSARDSDSGNTIYF.